Following are 25 T cell receptor beta chains from one sample sequenced in a study of shared clonotypes between healthy human individuals. The repertoire was sequenced with immunoSEQ multiplex PCR; TCRdb's copy has only in-frame clones and lacks some. The sample carries 1.5 million to 2.5 million clones, around 96% recorded once. Naive CD8 cells comprised CD45RO-negative, CCR7-positively selected cells, excluding terminally differentiated effector memory CD45RA+ cells. The sequencing input was naive CD8+ T cells sorted from blood. Receptors were obtained from a man younger than 35 in good health.

The chain couples TRBV5-1 to TRBJ1-1; D possibly corresponds to TRBD1 (6 bases). CDR3 length equals 18 residues. Germline CDR1 is SGHRS and CDR2 is YFSETQ. Trimming cost V 0 bases and J 1 base, with 19 bases left between them. The DNA of the CDR3 is TGCGCCAGCAGCTTGGGGGCAGGGGTTTCGAGCGGGAACACTGAAGCTTTCTTT. It is translated as CASSLGAGVSSGNTEAFF.

For this clone: Other DNA sequences from this sample encode an identical CDR3 as well. The chain uses TRBV30 and TRBJ1-5; D gene uncertain. CDR1 and CDR2 from the germline V gene are GTSNPN and SVGIG (reference sequence). The CDR3 spans 13 residues. Trimming took 0 bases from V and 2 from J, leaving 5 bases between them. The CDR3 is CAWSVEGNQPQHF. The CDR3 bases are TGTGCCTGGAGTGTTGAGGGCAATCAGCCCCAGCATTTT.

The V gene is TRBV28, the J gene TRBJ2-7, with TRBD1 matching over 8 bases. Looked up from germline, CDR1 is MDHEN and CDR2 is SYDVKM. CDR3 size: 15 residues. The V segment lost 6 bases and the J segment 0 bases; nucleotides outside the gene matches: 7. DNA for the CDR3: TGTGCCAGCAGACCGACCGGACAGGGCTCCTACGAGCAGTACTTC. Its translation is CASRPTGQGSYEQYF.

The chain joins TRBV19 to TRBJ1-5, with TRBD1 as a possible D gene (5 bases). The CDR3 is 14 amino acids. Trimming cost V 3 bases and J 0 bases, with 6 bases left between them. Germline V gene lookup returns CDR1 LNHDA and CDR2 SQIVND (reference sequence). The CDR3 DNA reads TGTGCCAGTAGTATGGGGGTTAGCAATCAGCCCCAGCATTTT. This encodes CASSMGVSNQPQHF.

V and J are TRBV21-1 and TRBJ2-2; TRBD2, the table's D call, was not compared with the DNA. TRBV21-1 is tagged as a pseudogene. The length of the CDR3 is 14 residues. CDR3 sequence (DNA): TGTGCCAGCAGCAAAGTTATTTGCACCGGGGAGCTGTTTTTT. Encoded protein: CASSKVICTGELFF.

The chain links TRBV4-1 to TRBJ1-2; 10 nucleotides align to TRBD1. Germline CDR1 MGHRA, CDR2 YSYEKL. The CDR3 runs to 18 residues. V trimming: 2 bases; J trimming: 4 bases; junction bases outside the gene matches: 13. DNA for the CDR3: TGCGCCAGCAGCCAACCACCTGACTTGACAGGGGGCGCCTATGGCTACACCTTC. Translation gives CASSQPPDLTGGAYGYTF.

J is TRBJ2-1 and V is TRBV6-1; maybe TRBD2 (5 bases). The CDR3 has 14 residues. Germline CDR1 reads MNHNS; CDR2 reads SASEGT. Trimming cost V 10 bases and J 5 bases, with 18 bases left between them. The CDR3 bases are TGTGCCACCCTCAGCCTGGAGGACGACAATGAGCAGTTCTTC. This encodes CATLSLEDDNEQFF.

The chain combines TRBV19 with TRBJ1-4; D not certain. V was clipped by 3 bases and J by 4 bases, with 9 bases between them. CDR3 length equals 14 residues. Germline CDR1 and CDR2: LNHDA and SQIVND (reference sequence). The DNA for the CDR3 is TGTGCCAGTAGTATCGGGGTTGGTAATGAAAAACTGTTTTTT. Protein product: CASSIGVGNEKLFF.

Note on this clone: Other nucleotide sequences from this sample produce the same CDR3. The chain carries TRBV27 and TRBJ1-2; D is uncertain. There are 13 residues in the CDR3. Germline assignment: CDR1 MNHEY and CDR2 SMNVEV (reference sequence). V was pared by 5 bases and J by 2 bases, with 9 bases between. CDR3 region: CASSLAANYGYTF. The CDR3 DNA is TGTGCCAGCAGTCTCGCGGCCAACTATGGCTACACCTTC.

The V gene is TRBV15, the J gene TRBJ2-3, with 11 bases identical to TRBD2. Trimming removed 1 base from V and 5 bases from J; junction bases left unmatched: 2. The CDR3 length is 15 residues. CDR1 and CDR2 (germline): LNHNV, YYDKDF (reference sequence). This CDR3 reads CATSRALAGGDTQYF. The CDR3 DNA reads TGTGCCACCAGCAGAGCGCTAGCGGGGGGAGATACGCAGTATTTT.

This clone was seen a single time. The gene calls are TRBV6-6 and TRBJ1-1; D is unclear. This CDR3 is 12 amino acids long. The germline V gene encodes CDR1 MNHNY and CDR2 SVGAGI (reference sequence). The ends were cut back, 1 base at V and 7 bases at J, with 7 bases in the middle. This chain's CDR3 is CASSYLVDEAFF. The DNA for the CDR3 is TGTGCCAGCAGTTACTTAGTTGATGAAGCTTTCTTT.

The V and J genes are TRBV6-5 and TRBJ2-7; no definite D call. Trimming took off 2 bases at V and 2 bases at J, with 10 bases between the two ends. Germline V gene sequence: CDR1 MNHEY, CDR2 SVGAGI. CDR3 size: 14 residues. CDR3 nucleotides: TGTGCCAGCAGTTACGCGGAGCGACCCTACGAGCAGTACTTC. Protein product: CASSYAERPYEQYF.

For this clone: The same CDR3 can be traced to other DNA sequences in this sample. J is TRBJ1-1 and V is TRBV27; D gene unclear. There are 13 residues in the CDR3. The V gene's germline CDR1 is MNHEY and CDR2 SMNVEV (reference sequence). V dropped 3 bases and J dropped 0 bases, with 5 bases sitting between them. As DNA, the CDR3 is TGTGCCAGCAGTTTCGGTCTGAACACTGAAGCTTTCTTT. Residues: CASSFGLNTEAFF.

The V and J genes are TRBV10-1 and TRBJ1-1; 7 bases are a match to TRBD1. CDR3 length: 12 residues. Trimming cost V 9 bases and J 2 bases; bases outside gene matches: 3. Germline V lookup: CDR1 WNHNN, CDR2 SYGVQD (reference sequence). CDR3 DNA sequence: TGCGCCAGTGGGGACAGTAACACTGAAGCTTTCTTT. Its translation: CASGDSNTEAFF.

This clone was seen just once. This same CDR3 is encoded by further DNA sequences in the sample. The V and J genes are TRBV27 and TRBJ1-2; 8 bases agree with TRBD1. The J segment lost 7 bases and the V segment lost 3 bases, leaving 7 bases of the junction unmatched. CDR1 and CDR2 (germline): MNHEY, SMNVEV (reference sequence). The CDR3 loop spans 14 amino acids. The CDR3 sequence is CASSFGQGAGGYTF. The CDR3 DNA reads TGTGCCAGCAGTTTTGGGCAGGGGGCAGGTGGCTACACCTTC.

The chain links TRBV4-1 to TRBJ2-3; D gene unclear. Germline V gives CDR1 MGHRA, CDR2 YSYEKL. This CDR3 is built from 15 residues. Trimming shortened V by 4 bases and J by 0 bases, and 11 bases separated the two germline ends. The DNA of the CDR3 is TGCGCCAGCAGCCCGACTGCGTCTAGCACAGATACGCAGTATTTT. It encodes CASSPTASSTDTQYF.

J is TRBJ2-3 and V is TRBV2; a possible D gene is TRBD2 (6 bases). The germline V gene has CDR1 SNHLY and CDR2 FYNNEI. This CDR3 has 16 amino acids. V was pared by 4 bases and J by 4 bases, with 18 bases between. For the CDR3, the DNA is TGTGCCAGCAGTGTTGAGGCGGGACCTACCCCAGATACGCAGTATTTT. It is translated as CASSVEAGPTPDTQYF.

This clone was recorded once. The chain uses TRBV7-9 and TRBJ2-2; D unclear. This CDR3 comprises 15 residues. Germline V CDR1 and CDR2: SEHNR, FQNEAQ (reference sequence). V lost 1 base and J 6 bases, leaving 12 bases between the germline ends. CDR3 sequence: CASSLEGSLAGELFF. CDR3 nucleotides: TGTGCCAGCAGCTTAGAAGGGTCTCTGGCCGGGGAGCTGTTTTTT.

On this clone itself: Distinct nucleotide sequences in the sample also encode this CDR3. This rearrangement joins TRBV29-1 to TRBJ2-7; D not certain. The V end lost 0 bases, the J end lost 2 bases, and 5 bases lay between the germline ends. CDR3 length equals 12 residues. CDR1 is SQVTM, CDR2 ANQGSEA, per germline. The CDR3 sequence is CSVEDGAYEQYF. DNA of the CDR3: TGCAGCGTTGAAGACGGTGCCTACGAGCAGTACTTC.

This chain uses TRBV5-1 with TRBJ2-1; no definite D call. The CDR3 contains 15 residues. Trimming pared 5 bases from V and 7 bases from J, leaving 19 bases between. The germline V gene has CDR1 SGHRS and CDR2 YFSETQ. CDR3 DNA: TGCGCCAGCAGGCTCGTGGATTTTGGGCTAAATGAGCAGTTCTTC. Residues: CASRLVDFGLNEQFF.

The CDR3 nucleotides read TGTGCCAGCAGCTTAGTCGGGACAGGGTTCACAGATACGCAGTATTTT. It translates to CASSLVGTGFTDTQYF. The chain joins TRBV11-2 to TRBJ2-3; 9 bases fit TRBD1. CDR3 length: 16 residues. Germline CDR1 reads SGHAT; CDR2 reads FQNNGV. Unmatched junction bases numbered 4, after V lost 1 base and J lost 2 bases.

This chain joins TRBV6-5 and TRBJ2-5, with 11 bases aligning to TRBD2. CDR1 is MNHEY and CDR2 is SVGAGI in the germline V gene. The CDR3 has 15 amino acids. After removal of 3 bases from V and 4 bases from J, the junction contained 4 bases not matched to a gene. Written as DNA, the CDR3 is TGTGCCAGCAGTTATGCTAGCGGGGGGCCAGAGACCCAGTACTTC. Translation gives CASSYASGGPETQYF.

Concerning this clone: The identical CDR3 is also encoded by other nucleotide sequences in the sample. This chain connects TRBV9 to TRBJ2-7, with 10 bases matching TRBD1. The CDR3 runs to 15 residues. J gave up 5 bases and V 0 bases, and 5 bases lay outside the gene matches. The germline V gene encodes CDR1 SGDLS and CDR2 YYNGEE. The CDR3 region has the DNA TGTGCCAGCAGCGTAGCTGGGACAGGGGTCCACGAGCAGTACTTC. It specifies CASSVAGTGVHEQYF.

The chain uses TRBV28 and TRBJ2-7; the match to TRBD2 covers 9 bases. The V gene's germline CDR1 is MDHEN and CDR2 SYDVKM. V lost 3 bases to trimming and J lost 5 bases; unmatched junction nucleotides: 5. The CDR3 runs 14 residues. The CDR3 spells CASSFAGGTHEQYF. The CDR3 DNA follows: TGTGCCAGCAGTTTCGCGGGGGGGACCCACGAGCAGTACTTC.

The chain couples TRBV4-1 to TRBJ1-1; 10 bases map to TRBD1. The CDR3 is 15 amino acids. CDR1 and CDR2 from the germline V gene are MGHRA and YSYEKL. Trimming removed 6 bases from V and 1 base from J; junction bases left unmatched: 5. CDR3 sequence reads: CASSPTGGRNTEAFF. The DNA for the CDR3 is TGCGCCAGCAGTCCGACAGGGGGCCGGAACACTGAAGCTTTCTTT.